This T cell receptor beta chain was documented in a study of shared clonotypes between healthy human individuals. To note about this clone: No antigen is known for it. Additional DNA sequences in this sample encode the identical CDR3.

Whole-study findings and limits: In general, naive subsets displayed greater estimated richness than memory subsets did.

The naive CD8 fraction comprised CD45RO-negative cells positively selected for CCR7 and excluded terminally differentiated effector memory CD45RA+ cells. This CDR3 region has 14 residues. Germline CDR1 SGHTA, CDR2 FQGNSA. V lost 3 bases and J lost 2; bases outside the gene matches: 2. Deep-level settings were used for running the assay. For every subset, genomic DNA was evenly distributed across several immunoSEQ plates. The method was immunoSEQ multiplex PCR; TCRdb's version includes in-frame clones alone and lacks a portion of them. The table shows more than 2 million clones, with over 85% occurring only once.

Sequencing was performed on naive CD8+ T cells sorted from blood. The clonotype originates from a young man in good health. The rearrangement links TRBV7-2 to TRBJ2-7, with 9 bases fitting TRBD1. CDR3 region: CASSLGQGAYEQYF. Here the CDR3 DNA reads TGTGCCAGCAGCTTGGGACAGGGTGCCTACGAGCAGTACTTC. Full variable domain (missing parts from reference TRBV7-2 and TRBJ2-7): GAGVSQSPSNKVTEKGKDVELRCDPISGHTALYWYRQSLGQGLEFLIYFQGNSAPDKSGLPSDRFSAERTGGSVSTLTIQRTQQEDSAVYLCASSLGQGAYEQYFGPGTRLTVT.